The 21 T cell receptor beta chains presented below share a single source sample, sequenced in a study of CD8+CD57+ T cells in acquired aplastic anemia. For CDR3 and TCR beta VDJ profiling, genomic DNA was the template used. Each CDR3 protein gets one entry after TCRdb re-called the reads with MiXCR. The sample includes just over 150,000 distinct CDR3 sequences, 45% to 55% of them seen just once. Selection for sequencing was limited to patients who had shown CD8+CD57+ cell expansion by flow cytometry. Sequences were obtained from sorted CD4+, CD8+, or CD8+CD57+ T cells (not recorded which) from PBMCs. These receptors originate from a human donor with aplastic anemia.

This clonotype occurred many times. The CDR3 reads CASSPTPGTANYGYTF. CDR3 coding DNA: TGTGCCAGCAGCCCAACCCCCGGGACCGCTAACTATGGCTACACCTTC. The gene calls are TRBV12-3 or TRBV12-4 and TRBJ1-2; a weak D match, TRBD1 (5 bases). The CDR3 consists of 16 residues. The germline V and J ends were trimmed by 6 bases and 0 bases, with 17 bases remaining between them.

This clonotype was recorded once. The chain links TRBV20-1 to TRBJ2-7, with 7 bases lining up with TRBD1. The CDR3 sequence is 13 residues long. CDR1 and CDR2 (germline): DFQATT, SNEGSKA (reference sequence). The J segment lost 2 bases and the V segment lost 4 bases, leaving 5 bases of the junction unmatched. For the CDR3, the DNA is TGCAGTGCTACCGGGACAGAGACCTACGAGCAGTACTTC. Residues: CSATGTETYEQYF.

This clonotype has at least ten counts. The gene calls are TRBV12-3 or TRBV12-4 and TRBJ1-1, with D hard to call. The CDR3 totals 13 residues. Trimming pared 3 bases from V and 6 bases from J, leaving 11 bases between. The CDR3 spells CASSFMGRAEAFF. Written as DNA, the CDR3 is TGTGCCAGCAGTTTCATGGGAAGGGCTGAAGCTTTCTTT.

CDR3 coding DNA: TGTGCCAGCAGCTCCCACGTAACTAGCACAGATACGCAGTATTTT. Encoded protein: CASSSHVTSTDTQYF. The chain recombines TRBV7-8 with TRBJ2-3; D is ambiguous. The germline V gene encodes CDR1 SGHVS and CDR2 FQNEAQ. The length of the CDR3 is 15 residues. V lost 4 bases and J 0 bases, leaving 11 bases between the germline ends.

This clonotype was recorded a few times. One junction end does not reproduce the germline sequence, and a read error may be involved. The V gene is TRBV10-3, the J gene TRBJ2-7; TRBD1 aligns across 8 bases. CDR3 length: 11 amino acids. Germline lookup yields CDR1 ENHRY and CDR2 SYGVKD. In nucleotides, the CDR3 is TGTGCCAGCAGTGGTGGGACAGGTGTGTACTTC. It translates to CASSGGTGVYF.

This clonotype showed up just a few times. The V gene is TRBV20-1, the J gene TRBJ1-5; D perhaps matches TRBD1 (5 bases). Per germline, CDR1 DFQATT and CDR2 SNEGSKA (reference sequence). CDR3 length: 15 amino acids. V was trimmed by 3 bases and J by 4 bases, leaving 16 bases between them. The CDR3 DNA is TGCAGTGCTAGGGGGCCGGGAGGGATTAATCAGCCCCAGCATTTT. This gives the protein CSARGPGGINQPQHF.

V and J are TRBV19 and TRBJ2-7, with D possibly TRBD1 on 5 matching bases. The CDR3 spans 13 residues. In germline, CDR1 is LNHDA, CDR2 SQIVND (reference sequence). Deletions cut 2 bases from V and 4 bases from J, with 9 bases between. CDR3 amino acids: CASSITTDYEQYF. CDR3 nucleotide sequence: TGTGCCAGTAGTATAACGACAGATTACGAGCAGTACTTC.

This clonotype was recorded at least ten times. This rearrangement joins TRBV5-1 to TRBJ2-7; 14 nucleotides match TRBD2. Germline V CDR1 and CDR2: SGHRS, YFSETQ. The CDR3 sequence is 17 residues long. With 0 bases clipped from V and 3 bases from J, the junction kept 5 bases outside the gene matches. The CDR3 nucleotides are TGCGCCAGCAGCTTGGGACTAGCGGGAGGGCCCGGCTACGAGCAGTACTTC. Translating gives CASSLGLAGGPGYEQYF.

This clonotype has at least ten counts. V usage is TRBV7-6 and J usage is TRBJ2-5; D remains ambiguous. The CDR3 runs 14 residues. The germline V gene encodes CDR1 SGHVS and CDR2 FNYEAQ. Trimming removed 1 base from V and 2 bases from J, with 8 bases in between. The CDR3 here is CASSLVTDQETQYF. CDR3 sequence (DNA): TGTGCCAGCAGCTTAGTAACAGATCAAGAGACCCAGTACTTC.

This clonotype has a count of ten or more. The chain uses TRBV19 and TRBJ2-2; 12 nucleotides agree with TRBD2. Per the germline V gene, CDR1 is LNHDA and CDR2 is SQIVND (reference sequence). The CDR3 totals 18 residues. The J segment lost 0 bases and the V segment lost 1 base, leaving 3 bases of the junction unmatched. CDR3 in amino acids: CASSIGTSGNPNTGELFF. As DNA, the CDR3 is TGTGCCAGTAGTATAGGGACTAGCGGGAATCCGAACACCGGGGAGCTGTTTTTT.

This clonotype showed up just once. The chain carries TRBV7-9 and TRBJ2-7, with 7 bases that match TRBD1. V gave up 6 bases and J gave up 5 bases; unmatched junction bases: 7. Germline loops: CDR1 SEHNR, CDR2 FQNEAQ (reference sequence). There are 13 residues in the CDR3. For the CDR3, the DNA is TGTGCCAGCAGTCAATCAGACAGGGACGAGCAGTACTTC. Translating it yields CASSQSDRDEQYF. Variable domain in full (rest from reference TRBV7-9 and TRBJ2-7): DTGVSQNPRHKITKRGQNVTFRCDPISEHNRLYWYRQTLGQGPEFLTYFQNEAQLEKSRLLSDRFSAERPKGSFSTLEIQRTEQGDSAMYLCASSQSDRDEQYFGPGTRLTVT.

This sequence joins TRBV2 and TRBJ1-5, with 8 bases matching TRBD1. The germline gives CDR1 SNHLY, CDR2 FYNNEI. CDR3 length equals 14 residues. V was clipped by 7 bases and J by 7 bases; unmatched bases: 9. CDR3 in DNA: TGTGCCAGCAACTACTTACAGGGGGAGCAGCCCCAGCATTTT. Residues: CASNYLQGEQPQHF. Variable domain in full (rest from reference TRBV2 and TRBJ1-5): EPEVTQTPSHQVTQMGQEVILRCVPISNHLYFYWYRQILGQKVEFLVSFYNNEISEKSEIFDDQFSVERPDGSNFTLKIRSTKLEDSAMYFCASNYLQGEQPQHFGDGTRLSIL.

This rearrangement joins TRBV7-3 to TRBJ2-7; no clear D. There are 15 residues in the CDR3. Germline lookup yields CDR1 SGHTA and CDR2 FQGTGA. V was pared by 0 bases and J by 4 bases, with 13 bases between. This chain's CDR3 is CASSLTPNPQYEQYF. CDR3 nucleotides: TGTGCCAGCAGCTTAACGCCGAACCCCCAATACGAGCAGTACTTC.

This clonotype was seen ten or more times. V is TRBV10-1 and J is TRBJ1-1, with D possibly being TRBD1 (5 bases). This CDR3 region has 17 residues. V lost 5 bases to trimming and J lost 5 bases, with 24 bases between them. Germline V gives CDR1 WNHNN, CDR2 SYGVQD (reference sequence). The CDR3 is CASSRDVVPHRGTEAFF. The CDR3 DNA sequence: TGCGCCAGCAGTAGGGACGTAGTGCCTCATCGTGGGACTGAAGCTTTCTTT.

Ten or more counts support this clonotype. J is TRBJ2-1 and V is TRBV20-1; D perhaps matches TRBD2 (5 bases). V lost 6 bases, J lost 10 bases, and 16 bases lay in between. Per germline, CDR1 DFQATT and CDR2 SNEGSKA (reference sequence). The CDR3 contains 12 residues. DNA of the CDR3: TGCAGTGCCCCGGCGGGCAGCCGAGAGCAGTTCTTC. Protein product: CSAPAGSREQFF.

The rearrangement links TRBV3-1 to TRBJ1-5; D not resolved. This CDR3 region has 18 residues. The V end was cut by 0 bases, the J end by 1 base, with 16 bases between. The germline CDR1 and CDR2 sequences are LGHDT and YNNKEL (reference sequence). In DNA, the CDR3 is TGTGCCAGCAGCCAAGATCGAAAGGGAACCGCGAGCAATCAGCCCCAGCATTTT. Amino acids: CASSQDRKGTASNQPQHF.

This clonotype was found many times. This sequence joins TRBV5-1 and TRBJ2-5; possibly TRBD2 for D (6 bases). V lost 3 bases and J lost 7, with 7 bases in between. CDR1 is SGHRS, CDR2 YFSETQ, per germline. The CDR3 has 11 amino acids. The CDR3 loop is CASSWGGTQYF. The DNA of the CDR3 is TGCGCCAGCAGCTGGGGAGGGACCCAGTACTTC.

This clonotype was seen ten or more times. This chain links TRBV12-3 or TRBV12-4 with TRBJ2-3; no clear D gene. V was cut by 6 bases and J by 2 bases, with 9 bases left in between. The CDR3 is 13 amino acids. CDR3 amino acids: CASRLSFTDTQYF. The DNA for the CDR3 is TGTGCCAGCAGATTATCCTTCACAGATACGCAGTATTTT.

The rearrangement uses TRBV12-3 or TRBV12-4 and TRBJ1-2; no clear D gene. Trimming removed 1 base from V and 2 bases from J, with 5 bases in between. This CDR3 is built from 13 residues. CDR3 loop: CASSLDGNYGYTF. CDR3 sequence (DNA): TGTGCCAGCAGTTTAGACGGAAACTATGGCTACACCTTC.

This clonotype has just one count. The chain employs TRBV2 and TRBJ2-5; TRBD2 agrees at 10 bases. Trimming cost V 4 bases and J 5 bases; bases outside gene matches: 13. There are 17 residues in the CDR3. The V gene's germline CDR1 is SNHLY and CDR2 FYNNEI. CDR3 sequence reads: CASSVPLAGVTGETQYF. The CDR3, as DNA: TGTGCCAGCAGTGTTCCCCTAGCGGGGGTGACAGGGGAGACCCAGTACTTC.

The chain is built from TRBV24-1 and TRBJ2-2; no clear D gene. This CDR3 is 14 amino acids long. Germline CDR1 reads KGHDR; CDR2 reads SFDVKD. Trimming shortened V by 3 bases and J by 5 bases, and 9 bases separated the two germline ends. CDR3: CATSDPARTGELFF. CDR3 DNA sequence: TGTGCCACCAGTGATCCAGCCCGAACCGGGGAGCTGTTTTTT.